This entry features one T cell receptor (beta chain) sequence. The source of the sample is a study of blood T cell repertoires in COVID-19. Measured with immunoSEQ multiplex PCR; TCRdb has only the in-frame clones, and not every one. The table shows approximately 46,000 clones, with approximately 81% occurring only once. The source of this sequence is a woman aged 65 to 85 with acute or convalescent COVID-19. Sequencing input: peripheral blood.

CDR3 in amino acids: CASRRTRGPSNQPQHF. CDR3 coding DNA: TGTGCCAGCAGGAGGACAAGGGGGCCTAGCAATCAGCCCCAGCATTTT. The chain has TRBV28 and TRBJ1-5; 7 nucleotides align to TRBD1. The V gene's germline CDR1 is MDHEN and CDR2 SYDVKM. This CDR3 has 16 residues. The V gene end was trimmed by 6 bases and the J gene end by 0 bases; junction bases not matched to a gene: 8.